The clone carrying this T cell receptor (beta chain) was counted many times. The antigen is undetermined. The V end lost 0 bases, the J end lost 5 bases, and 7 bases lay between the germline ends. Germline CDR1 is SGHTA and CDR2 is FQGNSA. The CDR3 runs 13 residues. TCRdb reprocessed the RT-PCR reads via MiXCR and lists one record per CDR3 protein. The sample records 600,000 to 700,000 distinct CDR3 sequences, about 14% being singletons. This sample was included in a study of response to subunit inactivated influenza vaccine. Study conclusions and caveats: New T cells are recruited in small numbers by each seasonal influenza vaccination, according to the authors' suggestion.

The sequence was collected from a man aged 50 to 60 who received an inactivated influenza vaccine. The chain combines TRBV7-2 with TRBJ2-5; D remains unclear. This sample comprised PBMCs from blood, obtained roughly 15 days before vaccination. The CDR3 sequence: CASSLAGWETQYF. The CDR3, as DNA: TGTGCCAGCAGCTTAGCGGGTTGGGAGACCCAGTACTTC.